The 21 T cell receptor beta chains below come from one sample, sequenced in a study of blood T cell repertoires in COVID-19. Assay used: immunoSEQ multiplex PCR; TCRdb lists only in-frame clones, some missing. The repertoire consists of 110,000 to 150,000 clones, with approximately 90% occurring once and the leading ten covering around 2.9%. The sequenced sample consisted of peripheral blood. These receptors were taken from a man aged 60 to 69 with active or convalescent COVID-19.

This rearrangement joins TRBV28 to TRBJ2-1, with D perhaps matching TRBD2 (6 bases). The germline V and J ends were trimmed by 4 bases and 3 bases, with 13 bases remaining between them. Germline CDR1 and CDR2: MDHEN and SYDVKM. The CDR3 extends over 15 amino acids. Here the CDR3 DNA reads TGTGCCAGCAGTTCCTCGCCAGCGGGCTACAATGAGCAGTTCTTC. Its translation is CASSSSPAGYNEQFF.

As DNA, the CDR3 is TGTGCCAGCCGAGAGGGTGCCTATGGCTACACCTTC. Encoded protein: CASREGAYGYTF. V usage is TRBV28 and J usage is TRBJ1-2; D is unresolved. Germline CDR1 and CDR2: MDHEN and SYDVKM. V lost 8 bases to trimming and J lost 4 bases, with 11 bases between them. The CDR3 loop spans 12 amino acids.

The CDR3 DNA reads as TGTGCCAGCAGCTATACAGGGAATAGGGGATGGAATGAGCAGTTCTTC. This codes for CASSYTGNRGWNEQFF. The J gene is TRBJ2-1, the V gene TRBV28, with TRBD1 as a possible D gene (6 bases). This CDR3 has 16 amino acids. The germline gives CDR1 MDHEN, CDR2 SYDVKM. The V gene lost 6 bases and the J gene lost 7 bases, with 22 bases spanning the gap.

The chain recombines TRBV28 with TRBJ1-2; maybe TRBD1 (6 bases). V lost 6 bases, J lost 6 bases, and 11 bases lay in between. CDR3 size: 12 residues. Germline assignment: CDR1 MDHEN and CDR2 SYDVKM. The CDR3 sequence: CASRRTVDGYTF. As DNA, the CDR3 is TGTGCCAGCAGACGGACAGTAGATGGCTACACCTTC.

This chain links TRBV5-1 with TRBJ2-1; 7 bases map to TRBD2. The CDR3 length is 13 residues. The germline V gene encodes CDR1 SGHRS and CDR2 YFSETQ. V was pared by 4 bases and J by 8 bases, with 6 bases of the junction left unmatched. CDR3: CASSEGGVHEQFF. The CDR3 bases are TGCGCCAGCAGCGAGGGAGGGGTCCATGAGCAGTTCTTC.

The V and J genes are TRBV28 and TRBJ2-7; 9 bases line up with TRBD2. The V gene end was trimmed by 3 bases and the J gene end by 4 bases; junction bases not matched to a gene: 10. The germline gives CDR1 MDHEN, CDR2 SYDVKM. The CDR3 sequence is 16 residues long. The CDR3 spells CASSFPTSGRSYEQYF. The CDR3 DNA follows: TGTGCCAGCAGTTTCCCGACTAGCGGTCGATCTTACGAGCAGTACTTC.

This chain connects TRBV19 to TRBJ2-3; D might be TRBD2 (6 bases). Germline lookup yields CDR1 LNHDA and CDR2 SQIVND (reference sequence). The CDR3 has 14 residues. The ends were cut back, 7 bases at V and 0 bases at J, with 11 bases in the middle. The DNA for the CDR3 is TGTGCCAGTACGTCTAGCGCTAGCACAGATACGCAGTATTTT. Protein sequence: CASTSSASTDTQYF.

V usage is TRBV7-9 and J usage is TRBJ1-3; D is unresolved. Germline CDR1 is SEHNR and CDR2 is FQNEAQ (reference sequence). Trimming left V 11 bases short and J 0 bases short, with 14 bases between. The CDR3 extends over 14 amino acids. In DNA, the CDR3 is TGTGCCTTCAACGTACAGACCTCTGGAAACACCATATATTTT. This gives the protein CAFNVQTSGNTIYF.

CDR3 nucleotides: TGTGCCACCGAGGGACACAGCTACGAGCAGTACTTC. This codes for CATEGHSYEQYF. The genes are TRBV24-1 and TRBJ2-7; possibly TRBD1 for D (6 bases). This CDR3 spans 12 amino acids. V dropped 9 bases and J dropped 3 bases, with 11 bases sitting between them. The germline gives CDR1 KGHDR, CDR2 SFDVKD.

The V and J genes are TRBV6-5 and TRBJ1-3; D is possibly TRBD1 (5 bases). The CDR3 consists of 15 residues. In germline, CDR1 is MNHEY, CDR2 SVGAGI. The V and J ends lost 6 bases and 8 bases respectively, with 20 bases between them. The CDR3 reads CASRQGGTGTDTIYF. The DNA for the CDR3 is TGTGCCAGCAGGCAGGGAGGGACTGGTACGGACACCATATATTTT.

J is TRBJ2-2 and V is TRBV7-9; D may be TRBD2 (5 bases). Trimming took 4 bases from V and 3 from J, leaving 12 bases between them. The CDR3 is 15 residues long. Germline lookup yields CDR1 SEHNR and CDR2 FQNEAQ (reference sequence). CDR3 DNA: TGTGCCAGCAGCTCCGGACGGACTGACACCGGGGAGCTGTTTTTT. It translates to CASSSGRTDTGELFF.

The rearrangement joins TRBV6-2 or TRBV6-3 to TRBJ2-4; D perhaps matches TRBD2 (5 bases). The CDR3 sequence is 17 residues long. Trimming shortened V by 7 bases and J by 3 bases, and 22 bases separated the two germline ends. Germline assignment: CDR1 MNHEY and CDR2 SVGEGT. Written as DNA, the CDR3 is TGTGCCAGCACCCCCGAGCGGCTCCACCTCGGCAAAAACATTCAGTACTTC. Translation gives CASTPERLHLGKNIQYF.

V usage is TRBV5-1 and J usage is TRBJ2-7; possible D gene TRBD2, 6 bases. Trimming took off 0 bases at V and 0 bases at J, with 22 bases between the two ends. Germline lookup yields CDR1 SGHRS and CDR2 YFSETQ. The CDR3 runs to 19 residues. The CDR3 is CASSLGGGVSGRSSYEQYF. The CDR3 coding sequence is TGCGCCAGCAGCTTGGGGGGTGGGGTATCCGGGAGAAGCTCCTACGAGCAGTACTTC.

This CDR3 reads CASSEAIGVGRPQHF. CDR3 sequence (DNA): TGTGCCAGCAGTGAAGCGATCGGGGTAGGGCGGCCCCAGCATTTT. The chain employs TRBV2 and TRBJ1-5; D remains ambiguous. The germline V gene encodes CDR1 SNHLY and CDR2 FYNNEI. V lost 0 bases and J 9 bases, leaving 15 bases between the germline ends. CDR3 length: 15 amino acids.

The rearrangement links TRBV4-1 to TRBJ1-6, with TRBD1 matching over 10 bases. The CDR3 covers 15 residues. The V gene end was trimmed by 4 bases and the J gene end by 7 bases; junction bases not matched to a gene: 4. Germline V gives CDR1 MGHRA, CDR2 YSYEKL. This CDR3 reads CASSRMGQGNSPLHF. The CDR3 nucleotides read TGCGCCAGCAGCCGGATGGGACAGGGGAATTCACCCCTCCACTTT.

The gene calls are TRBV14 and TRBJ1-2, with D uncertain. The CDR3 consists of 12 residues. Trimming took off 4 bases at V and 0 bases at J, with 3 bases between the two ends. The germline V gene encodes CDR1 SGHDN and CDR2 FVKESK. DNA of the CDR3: TGTGCCAGCAGCCCCGCTAACTATGGCTACACCTTC. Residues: CASSPANYGYTF.

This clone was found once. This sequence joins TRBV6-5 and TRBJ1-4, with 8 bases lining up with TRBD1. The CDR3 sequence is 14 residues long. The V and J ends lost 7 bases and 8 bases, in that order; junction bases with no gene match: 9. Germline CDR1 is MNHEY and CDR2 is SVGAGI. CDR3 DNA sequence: TGTGCCAGCAATCCCGGACAGGGTCGGGAAAAACTGTTTTTT. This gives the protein CASNPGQGREKLFF.

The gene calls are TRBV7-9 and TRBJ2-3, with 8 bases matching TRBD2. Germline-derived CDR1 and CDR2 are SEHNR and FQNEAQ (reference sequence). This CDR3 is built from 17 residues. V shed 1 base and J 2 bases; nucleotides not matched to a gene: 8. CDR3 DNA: TGTGCCAGCAGCTTAGACGGAGGGCGGGAGGCCACAGATACGCAGTATTTT. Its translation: CASSLDGGREATDTQYF. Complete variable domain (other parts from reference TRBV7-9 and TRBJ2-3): DTGVSQNPRHKITKRGQNVTFRCDPISEHNRLYWYRQTLGQGPEFLTYFQNEAQLEKSRLLSDRFSAERPKGSFSTLEIQRTEQGDSAMYLCASSLDGGREATDTQYFGPGTRLTVL.

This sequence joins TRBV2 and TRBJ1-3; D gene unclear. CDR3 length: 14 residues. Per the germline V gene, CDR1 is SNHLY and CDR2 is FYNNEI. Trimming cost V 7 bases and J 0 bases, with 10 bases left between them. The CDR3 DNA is TGTGCCAGCAAAAGAGAGTTCTCTGGAAACACCATATATTTT. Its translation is CASKREFSGNTIYF.

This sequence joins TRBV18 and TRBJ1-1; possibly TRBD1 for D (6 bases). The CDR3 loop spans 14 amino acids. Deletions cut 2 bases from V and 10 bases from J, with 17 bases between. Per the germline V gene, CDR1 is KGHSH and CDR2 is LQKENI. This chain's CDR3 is CASSPGDFGGRAFF. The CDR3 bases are TGTGCCAGCTCACCAGGGGATTTCGGGGGGCGAGCTTTCTTT.

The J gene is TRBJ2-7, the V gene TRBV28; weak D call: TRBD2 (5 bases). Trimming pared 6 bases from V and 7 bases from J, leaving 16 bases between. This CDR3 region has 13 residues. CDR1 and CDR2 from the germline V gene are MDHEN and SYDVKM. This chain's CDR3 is CASRGPGLNEQYF. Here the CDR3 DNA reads TGTGCCAGCAGAGGCCCAGGACTCAATGAGCAGTACTTC.